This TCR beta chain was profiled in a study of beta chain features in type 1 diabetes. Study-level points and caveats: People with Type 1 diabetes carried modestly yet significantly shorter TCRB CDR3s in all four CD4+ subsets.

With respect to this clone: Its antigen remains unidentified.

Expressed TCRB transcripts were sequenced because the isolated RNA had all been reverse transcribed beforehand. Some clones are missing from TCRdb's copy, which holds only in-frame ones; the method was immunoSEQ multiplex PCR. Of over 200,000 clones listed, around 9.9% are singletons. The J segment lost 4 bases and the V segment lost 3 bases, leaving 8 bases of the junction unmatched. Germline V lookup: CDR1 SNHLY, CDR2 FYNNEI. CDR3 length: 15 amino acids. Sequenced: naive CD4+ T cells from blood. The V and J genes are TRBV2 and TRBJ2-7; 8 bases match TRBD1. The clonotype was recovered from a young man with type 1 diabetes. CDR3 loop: CASSEFARGRYEQYF. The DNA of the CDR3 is TGTGCCAGCAGTGAGTTCGCCAGGGGGCGGTACGAGCAGTACTTC.